One sample yielded the 9 T cell receptor beta chains listed below, sequenced in a study of T cell repertoires in cytomegalovirus infection. One entry per CDR3 protein results from TCRdb running MiXCR on the reads. The data show 680,000 or so distinct CDR3 sequences, 35% seen once. The sample comprised PBMCs. The receptors here all came from a human donor in good health (CMV status not recorded). Some clones in this sample may be carry-over from other donors' samples.

Comments on this clonotype: A much larger clone lies a single base off, so this may be a read error. The V gene is TRBV7-2, the J gene TRBJ2-2, with D possibly being TRBD1 (6 bases). Germline V gives CDR1 SGHTA, CDR2 FQGNSA. With 1 base removed from V and 6 bases from J, the gap between germline ends came to 15 bases. There are 16 residues in the CDR3. CDR3 region: CASSLGCTGRAGELFF. CDR3 sequence (DNA): TGTGCCAGCAGCTTAGGTTGCACAGGGCGGGCCGGGGAGCTGTTTTTT.

The rearrangement joins TRBV19 to TRBJ1-1; D perhaps matches TRBD1 (6 bases). Trimming stripped 5 bases from V and 4 bases from J, with 17 bases between. The V gene's germline CDR1 is LNHDA and CDR2 SQIVND (reference sequence). This CDR3 has 15 residues. This CDR3 is CASSSQRGGGTEAFF. The CDR3 nucleotides read TGTGCCAGTAGTTCCCAGAGGGGAGGGGGCACTGAAGCTTTCTTT.

There are a few counts of this clonotype. The chain has TRBV4-2 and TRBJ2-5; 8 positions agree with TRBD2. After removal of 3 bases from V and 4 bases from J, the junction contained 10 bases not matched to a gene. The CDR3 is made up of 16 amino acids. Looked up from germline, CDR1 is LGHNA and CDR2 is YNFKEQ. CDR3 loop: CASSQGSGIRGETQYF. The CDR3 DNA sequence: TGTGCCAGCAGCCAGGGTAGCGGGATAAGGGGAGAGACCCAGTACTTC.

V is TRBV11-2 and J is TRBJ1-1, with D perhaps TRBD1 (5 bases). Germline CDR1 is SGHAT and CDR2 is FQNNGV. Trimming cost V 4 bases and J 4 bases, with 13 bases left between them. This CDR3 contains 14 residues. The CDR3 DNA follows: TGTGCCAGCAGCTCAGGGATCCTGAGCACTGAAGCTTTCTTT. Its translation is CASSSGILSTEAFF.

The chain is built from TRBV7-8 and TRBJ1-2; 8 bases fit TRBD1. Per germline, CDR1 SGHVS and CDR2 FQNEAQ. The ends lost 5 bases at V and 3 bases at J; junction bases unmatched: 8. The CDR3 is made up of 15 amino acids. CDR3 protein: CASSGRTGSHYGYTF. The CDR3 DNA follows: TGTGCCAGCAGCGGCAGGACAGGGAGCCACTATGGCTACACCTTC.

The chain joins TRBV12-3 or TRBV12-4 to TRBJ1-1; D is perhaps TRBD1 (5 bases). The CDR3 runs 13 residues. Deletions cut 8 bases from V and 6 bases from J, with 16 bases between. Here the CDR3 reads CASPGAWRAEAFF. In DNA, the CDR3 is TGTGCCAGCCCTGGGGCGTGGCGCGCTGAAGCTTTCTTT.

The chain joins TRBV10-3 to TRBJ1-2; maybe TRBD1 (5 bases). Trimming pared 4 bases from V and 5 bases from J, leaving 17 bases between. The V gene's germline CDR1 is ENHRY and CDR2 SYGVKD. This CDR3 region has 15 residues. The CDR3 DNA reads as TGTGCCATCAGTGCCTGGGACGGCGCAGGGTATGGCTACACCTTC. Protein: CAISAWDGAGYGYTF.

This clonotype was detected ten times or more. The chain has TRBV7-2 and TRBJ1-2, with D hard to call. Germline V CDR1 and CDR2: SGHTA, FQGNSA. Trimming shortened V by 3 bases and J by 7 bases, and 12 bases separated the two germline ends. The CDR3 is made up of 13 amino acids. CDR3 residues: CASSLIPAGGYTF. The CDR3 DNA reads TGTGCCAGCAGCTTGATCCCCGCGGGTGGCTACACCTTC.

The chain couples TRBV7-8 to TRBJ2-1; TRBD2 matches 12 bases. The trim removed 4 bases at V and 12 bases at J, leaving 13 bases unmatched. The CDR3 loop spans 16 amino acids. In germline, CDR1 is SGHVS, CDR2 FQNEAQ. The CDR3 protein is CASSWPSGRAGSGQFF. DNA for the CDR3: TGTGCCAGCAGCTGGCCTAGCGGGAGGGCCGGTTCCGGGCAGTTCTTC.